This T cell receptor beta chain was captured in a study of beta chain features in type 1 diabetes. Study-level findings and limits: Across all four CD4+ subsets, people with type 1 diabetes showed modestly shorter TCRB CDR3s.

Every isolated RNA sample was fully reverse transcribed, so sequencing captured expressed TCRB transcripts. TCRdb's table, derived via immunoSEQ multiplex PCR, lists solely in-frame clones and lacks some. The data show about 25,000 clones, around 65% seen once. On this clone itself: Its antigen is still unknown. Sequence at one end of the junction differs from germline and may be a read error.

Sequenced material: stem cell memory CD4+ T cells from blood. The receptor comes from a woman aged 40 to 49 with type 1 diabetes.

As DNA, the CDR3 is TGTGCCAGCAGCCAGGGCCAGGGAGGCTACACCTTC. It codes for CASSQGQGGYTF. This sequence joins TRBV4-1 and TRBJ1-2, with D possibly being TRBD1 (5 bases). Germline-derived CDR1 and CDR2 are MGHRA and YSYEKL. CDR3 length: 12 amino acids.